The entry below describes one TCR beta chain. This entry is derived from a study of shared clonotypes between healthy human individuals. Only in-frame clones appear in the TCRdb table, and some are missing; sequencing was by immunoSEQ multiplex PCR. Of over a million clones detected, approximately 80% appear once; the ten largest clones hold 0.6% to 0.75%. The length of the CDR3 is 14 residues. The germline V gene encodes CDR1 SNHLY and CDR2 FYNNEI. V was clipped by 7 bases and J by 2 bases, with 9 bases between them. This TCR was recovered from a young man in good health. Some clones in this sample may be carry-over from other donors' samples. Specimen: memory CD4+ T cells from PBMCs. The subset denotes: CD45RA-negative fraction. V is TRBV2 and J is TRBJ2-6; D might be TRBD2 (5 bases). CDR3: CASMEDTGANVLTF. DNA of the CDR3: TGTGCCAGCATGGAGGATACTGGGGCCAACGTCCTGACTTTC.